The 14 T cell receptor beta chains reported below all come from one sample, sequenced in a study of cytotoxic CD8 clonotypes in ibrutinib-treated CLL. Method: immunoSEQ multiplex PCR; TCRdb's copy keeps in-frame clones and lacks some. The sample has around 200,000 clones; about 75% are singletons. The sample in question was PBMCs, obtained after 12 months of ibrutinib treatment. The origin of the receptors is a human donor with chronic lymphocytic leukemia.

The chain carries TRBV29-1 and TRBJ2-3; 8 nucleotides match TRBD2. The germline CDR1 and CDR2 sequences are SQVTM and ANQGSEA. CDR3 size: 13 residues. The V segment lost 8 bases and the J segment 10 bases; nucleotides outside the gene matches: 14. CDR3 nucleotide sequence: TGCAGCCTCTGGTCCGGGAGGGCGGATGCGCAGTATTTT. Its protein product is CSLWSGRADAQYF.

The gene calls are TRBV11-2 and TRBJ2-7; 7 nucleotides line up with TRBD2. The CDR3 covers 13 residues. Germline V lookup: CDR1 SGHAT, CDR2 FQNNGV. Trimming removed 3 bases from V and 4 bases from J; junction bases left unmatched: 3. The DNA of the CDR3 is TGTGCCAGCAGCTTTCGGGAGGCGTACGAGCAGTACTTC. Protein product: CASSFREAYEQYF.

This clone was seen only a few times. J is TRBJ2-7 and V is TRBV28; the match to TRBD2 covers 9 bases. Germline V gene sequence: CDR1 MDHEN, CDR2 SYDVKM. V lost 2 bases and J lost 0; bases outside the gene matches: 8. This CDR3 comprises 17 residues. The CDR3 loop reads CASSLAGGILSSYEQYF. The CDR3 DNA follows: TGTGCCAGCAGTTTAGCGGGAGGGATCCTAAGCTCCTACGAGCAGTACTTC.

This chain uses TRBV30 with TRBJ1-2; TRBD1 might be the D (6 bases). Germline V CDR1 and CDR2: GTSNPN, SVGIG (reference sequence). The CDR3 spans 15 residues. Between the trimmed V and J ends, which lost 4 bases and 5 bases, there was a span of 20 bases. The CDR3 DNA follows: TGTGCCTGGATCAAATCCCGGGACATTGCGTATGGCTACACCTTC. Translation gives CAWIKSRDIAYGYTF.

The V gene is TRBV14, the J gene TRBJ2-4; unclear D gene. Trimming took off 11 bases at V and 1 base at J, with 12 bases between the two ends. Looked up from germline, CDR1 is SGHDN and CDR2 is FVKESK. The CDR3 extends over 13 amino acids. The CDR3 coding sequence is TGTGCCTCCCCGGCCCCGGCCAAAAACATTCAGTACTTC. Its protein is CASPAPAKNIQYF. The variable domain in full, completed from reference TRBV14 and TRBJ2-4, reads EAGVTQFPSHSVIEKGQTVTLRCDPISGHDNLYWYRRVMGKEIKFLLHFVKESKQDESGMPNNRFLAERTGGTYSTLKVQPAELEDSGVYFCASPAPAKNIQYFGAGTRLSVL.

This clone came up a few times. J is TRBJ2-7 and V is TRBV7-2; 14 nucleotides match TRBD2. Germline-derived CDR1 and CDR2 are SGHTA and FQGNSA. Trimming removed 5 bases from V and 9 bases from J; junction bases left unmatched: 6. The CDR3 sequence is 14 residues long. The CDR3 coding sequence is TGTGCCAGCAGCCCGGGACTAGCGGGAGTCGCGCAGTACTTC. Its translation is CASSPGLAGVAQYF. Combining the CDR3 with reference TRBV7-2 and TRBJ2-7 gives the whole variable domain GAGVSQSPSNKVTEKGKDVELRCDPISGHTALYWYRQSLGQGLEFLIYFQGNSAPDKSGLPSDRFSAERTGGSVSTLTIQRTQQEDSAVYLCASSPGLAGVAQYFGPGTRLTVT.

This clone was observed once. The chain is built from TRBV7-9 and TRBJ1-6, with a tentative D call TRBD1 (5 bases). Trimming pared 1 base from V and 2 bases from J, leaving 9 bases between. The CDR3 has 16 amino acids. Germline CDR1 and CDR2: SEHNR and FQNEAQ (reference sequence). The CDR3 region has the DNA TGTGCCAGCAGCTTAGAGGGGATAACCTATAATTCACCCCTCCACTTT. Encoded protein: CASSLEGITYNSPLHF.

This chain connects TRBV5-6 to TRBJ2-7, with D possibly being TRBD1 (5 bases). This CDR3 contains 12 residues. From germline, CDR1 is SGHDT and CDR2 YYEEEE. The V and J ends lost 2 bases and 12 bases respectively, with 15 bases between them. The CDR3 region has the DNA TGTGCCAGCAGCTTCAGGAGAAAAGGGGCGTACTTC. Translation: CASSFRRKGAYF.

This sequence joins TRBV20-1 and TRBJ2-3, with D possibly TRBD1 on 5 matching bases. The CDR3 totals 11 residues. In germline, CDR1 is DFQATT, CDR2 SNEGSKA (reference sequence). The CDR3 bases are TGCAGACAAGGGGGCACAGATACGCAGTATTTT. Residues: CRQGGTDTQYF.

The chain employs TRBV6-5 and TRBJ2-2; D not resolved. Germline CDR1 is MNHEY and CDR2 is SVGAGI. The CDR3 has 15 residues. The ends were cut back, 0 bases at V and 3 bases at J, with 8 bases in the middle. CDR3 protein: CASSYSTRDTGELFF. The CDR3 coding sequence is TGTGCCAGCAGTTACTCGACCCGGGACACCGGGGAGCTGTTTTTT.

The table lists this clone with many counts. The gene calls are TRBV6-5 and TRBJ2-7; the D is unclear. The CDR3 length is 15 residues. Germline values: CDR1 MNHEY, CDR2 SVGAGI. The V gene lost 3 bases and the J gene lost 10 bases, with 22 bases spanning the gap. CDR3 in DNA: TGTGCCAGCAGTTATATAGTCAGCACAGTCATGGAACAGTACTTC. This sequence encodes CASSYIVSTVMEQYF.

The chain links TRBV5-1 to TRBJ1-4, with D hard to call. The CDR3 length is 14 residues. V shed 4 bases and J shed 6 bases, with 13 bases lying between them. Germline CDR1 is SGHRS and CDR2 is YFSETQ. The CDR3 loop reads CASSLGSNDEKLFF. In DNA form, the CDR3 reads TGCGCCAGCAGCCTCGGATCAAACGATGAAAAACTGTTTTTT. The full variable domain, completed using reference TRBV5-1 and TRBJ1-4, is KAGVTQTPRYLIKTRGQQVTLSCSPISGHRSVSWYQQTPGQGLQFLFEYFSETQRNKGNFPGRFSGRQFSNSRSEMNVSTLELGDSALYLCASSLGSNDEKLFFGSGTQLSVL.

The chain couples TRBV2 to TRBJ2-7, with 10 bases aligning to TRBD2. CDR1 and CDR2 from the germline V gene are SNHLY and FYNNEI. The CDR3 runs 15 residues. Trimming removed 6 bases from V and 3 bases from J; junction bases left unmatched: 8. The CDR3 loop reads CASSPRASGSYEQYF. The DNA for the CDR3 is TGTGCCAGCAGCCCCCGGGCTAGCGGGAGCTACGAGCAGTACTTC.

V usage is TRBV6-1 and J usage is TRBJ1-1; TRBD1 matches at 7 bases. From germline, CDR1 is MNHNS and CDR2 SASEGT. The J segment lost 4 bases and the V segment lost 7 bases, leaving 6 bases of the junction unmatched. CDR3 length: 13 residues. For the CDR3, the DNA is TGTGCCAGCACAACCCCAGGGGGCACTGAAGCTTTCTTT. Protein product: CASTTPGGTEAFF.